The clone carrying this TCR beta chain has more than one count but fewer than ten. The data belong to a study of siplizumab effects on memory and regulatory T cells. Assay: immunoSEQ multiplex PCR; the TCRdb copy retains only in-frame clones and omits some. The sample includes around 100,000 clones, more than 85% of them seen just once. This TCR derives from a human donor in good health. Input material: CD4+ T cells sorted from blood.

The CDR3 coding sequence is TGTGCCAGCTCACCAAGGGATAGGGGAGAGCAGTACTTC. It specifies CASSPRDRGEQYF. This sequence joins TRBV18 and TRBJ2-7, with a tentative D call TRBD1 (5 bases). V lost 2 bases and J 7 bases, leaving 12 bases between the germline ends. The length of the CDR3 is 13 residues. Per germline, CDR1 KGHSH and CDR2 LQKENI.